Included here is one TCR beta chain sequence, with context. The V gene lost 5 bases and the J gene lost 6 bases, with 13 bases spanning the gap. Germline V gives CDR1 SGHTA, CDR2 FQGTGA. This CDR3 spans 13 amino acids. Measured with immunoSEQ multiplex PCR; TCRdb has only the in-frame clones, and not every one. The sample lists about 750 clones, over 80% seen once, with about 8.2% in the top ten. This specimen belongs to a study of brain metastases from non-small cell lung cancer. The chain recombines TRBV7-3 with TRBJ2-5; D unclear. The sequencing sample was made of tissue from a brain metastasis. This clonotype originated in a donor older than 35 with non-small cell lung cancer. As DNA, the CDR3 is TGTGCCAGCAGCCCCGCTTTCGAACAGACCCAGTACTTC. It codes for CASSPAFEQTQYF.